Each of the 29 T cell receptor beta chains below was sequenced from the same sample in a study of cytotoxic CD8 clonotypes in ibrutinib-treated CLL. Only in-frame clones appear in the TCRdb table, and some are missing; sequencing was by immunoSEQ multiplex PCR. The profile covers over 45,000 clones, with roughly 50% appearing a single time and roughly 22% taken by the ten largest. The sequences come from PBMCs, collected after 24 months of ibrutinib treatment. These receptors originate from a human donor with chronic lymphocytic leukemia.

This clone was seen only a few times. The chain couples TRBV11-2 to TRBJ1-6; D is uncertain. This CDR3 spans 14 amino acids. CDR1 is SGHAT and CDR2 is FQNNGV in the germline V gene. The ends were cut back, 4 bases at V and 6 bases at J, with 10 bases in the middle. CDR3: CASSSYSINSPLHF. Here the CDR3 DNA reads TGTGCCAGCAGCTCCTACTCAATTAATTCACCCCTCCACTTT.

There are a few counts of this clone. The chain links TRBV28 to TRBJ2-3, with D perhaps assigned TRBD1 or TRBD2 (6 bases each). CDR3 length: 14 residues. Germline CDR1 is MDHEN and CDR2 is SYDVKM. The germline V and J ends were trimmed by 9 bases and 1 base, with 14 bases remaining between them. CDR3 sequence: CASRGAGRTDTQYF. The CDR3 DNA reads TGTGCCAGTAGGGGGGCGGGCCGCACAGATACGCAGTATTTT.

V and J are TRBV7-6 and TRBJ2-1, with no clear D. The germline V gene encodes CDR1 SGHVS and CDR2 FNYEAQ. The CDR3 is 15 residues long. Trimming removed 1 base at V and 3 bases at J, with 10 bases between. CDR3 amino acids: CASSLVWVYYNEQFF. DNA for the CDR3: TGTGCCAGCAGCTTAGTCTGGGTCTACTACAATGAGCAGTTCTTC.

The rearrangement joins TRBV6-6 to TRBJ2-6, with no clear D. Trimming left V 5 bases short and J 0 bases short, with 5 bases between. Germline V gene lookup returns CDR1 MNHNY and CDR2 SVGAGI (reference sequence). The CDR3 contains 14 residues. CDR3 coding DNA: TGTGCCAGCAGTGCTCTCTCTGGGGCCAACGTCCTGACTTTC. Translating gives CASSALSGANVLTF.

This clone appeared many times. V usage is TRBV14 and J usage is TRBJ1-1, with D uncertain. This CDR3 has 13 residues. Between the trimmed V and J ends, which lost 2 bases and 8 bases, there was a span of 12 bases. Germline V lookup: CDR1 SGHDN, CDR2 FVKESK. The CDR3 DNA reads as TGTGCCAGCAGCCAAATCTCTCCGGAGGAAGCTTTCTTT. Amino acids: CASSQISPEEAFF.

J is TRBJ1-1 and V is TRBV11-2, with 11 bases matching TRBD1. The length of the CDR3 is 19 residues. Germline V CDR1 and CDR2: SGHAT, FQNNGV. V shed 5 bases, J shed 3 bases, and the junction held 17 bases outside the gene matches. CDR3 residues: CASSRYLPGQGAGDTEAFF. In DNA form, the CDR3 reads TGTGCCAGCAGCCGCTACCTTCCCGGACAGGGGGCCGGGGACACTGAAGCTTTCTTT.

The rearrangement uses TRBV29-1 and TRBJ2-5; 8 bases agree with TRBD2. Germline assignment: CDR1 SQVTM and CDR2 ANQGSEA. The CDR3 has 14 amino acids. V dropped 4 bases and J dropped 3; count of bases not matched to a gene: 7. The CDR3 sequence: CSVAGGQGKETQYF. The DNA for the CDR3 is TGCAGCGTTGCGGGGGGGCAGGGAAAAGAGACCCAGTACTTC.

The chain links TRBV28 to TRBJ2-7, with D possibly matching TRBD1 (6 bases). The V gene lost 5 bases and the J gene lost 2 bases, with 10 bases spanning the gap. This CDR3 contains 13 residues. CDR1 MDHEN and CDR2 SYDVKM come from the germline V gene. This CDR3 reads CASSGTLPYEQYV. In DNA, the CDR3 is TGTGCCAGCAGTGGGACACTTCCCTACGAGCAGTACGTC.

This clone has only a few counts. This sequence joins TRBV29-1 and TRBJ2-7, with a possible D match to TRBD2 (6 bases). CDR1 is SQVTM and CDR2 is ANQGSEA in the germline V gene. Trimming shortened V by 3 bases and J by 2 bases, and 8 bases separated the two germline ends. This CDR3 comprises 12 residues. The CDR3 is CSVERGAYEQYF. CDR3 in DNA: TGCAGCGTTGAGCGGGGCGCCTACGAGCAGTACTTC.

The chain joins TRBV4-1 to TRBJ2-7; D is undetermined. Germline lookup yields CDR1 MGHRA and CDR2 YSYEKL. This CDR3 contains 11 residues. The V gene lost 2 bases and the J gene lost 2 bases, with 1 base spanning the gap. Here the CDR3 DNA reads TGCGCCAGCAGCCAACCCTACGAGCAGTACGTC. Translated: CASSQPYEQYV.

This sequence joins TRBV2 and TRBJ2-7, with no clear D. The ends were cut back, 6 bases at V and 3 bases at J, with 15 bases in the middle. The CDR3 is made up of 14 amino acids. Per germline, CDR1 SNHLY and CDR2 FYNNEI. The chain's CDR3 is CASSLGISFYEQYF. CDR3 bases: TGTGCCAGCAGCTTGGGAATCAGCTTCTACGAGCAGTACTTC. The full variable domain, completed using reference TRBV2 and TRBJ2-7, is EPEVTQTPSHQVTQMGQEVILRCVPISNHLYFYWYRQILGQKVEFLVSFYNNEISEKSEIFDDQFSVERPDGSNFTLKIRSTKLEDSAMYFCASSLGISFYEQYFGPGTRLTVT.

V is TRBV4-1 and J is TRBJ2-5, with a weak D call TRBD2 (5 bases). V gave up 4 bases and J gave up 4 bases, with 7 bases separating them. Looked up from germline, CDR1 is MGHRA and CDR2 is YSYEKL. This CDR3 spans 12 amino acids. Here the CDR3 reads CASSLEGETQYF. CDR3 nucleotides: TGCGCCAGCAGCCTAGAGGGAGAGACCCAGTACTTC.

This clone came up a few times. This CDR3 reads CSAQTRGTTEAFF. Here the CDR3 DNA reads TGCAGCGCTCAAACGAGGGGAACGACTGAAGCTTTCTTT. This chain joins TRBV29-1 and TRBJ1-1, with a tentative D call TRBD1 (5 bases). The CDR3 consists of 13 residues. Germline CDR1 is SQVTM and CDR2 is ANQGSEA. Trimming shortened V by 7 bases and J by 5 bases, and 17 bases separated the two germline ends.

In its sample, this clone was seen a few times. The chain employs TRBV10-3 and TRBJ2-1; D remains ambiguous. Germline loops: CDR1 ENHRY, CDR2 SYGVKD. The V end was cut by 11 bases, the J end by 7 bases, with 18 bases between. This CDR3 is built from 13 residues. This CDR3 is CAVARLERNEQFF. For the CDR3, the DNA is TGTGCCGTGGCCCGGCTAGAGAGGAATGAGCAGTTCTTC.

V is TRBV5-4 and J is TRBJ1-2, with 7 positions matching TRBD1. CDR1 and CDR2 (germline): SGHNT, YYREEE (reference sequence). The CDR3 length is 13 residues. V trimming: 3 bases; J trimming: 6 bases; junction bases outside the gene matches: 5. CDR3 in DNA: TGTGCCAGCAGCTGGGACAGAGGAGATGGCTACACCTTC. Amino acid sequence: CASSWDRGDGYTF.

This clone was counted between two and nine times. The chain has TRBV19 and TRBJ1-5; TRBD1 matches at 9 bases. Germline trimming cut 5 bases from V and 3 bases from J; bases unmatched to any gene: 8. The CDR3 has 16 amino acids. Germline lookup yields CDR1 LNHDA and CDR2 SQIVND (reference sequence). DNA for the CDR3: TGTGCCAGTAGTTTCGGCCGGGACAGGGCCAATCAGCCCCAGCATTTT. Residues: CASSFGRDRANQPQHF.

Only a few counts were recorded for this clone. The chain joins TRBV29-1 to TRBJ2-3; D is possibly TRBD1 or TRBD2 (6 bases each). Germline CDR1 SQVTM, CDR2 ANQGSEA. V lost 4 bases, J lost 0 bases, and 14 bases lay in between. The CDR3 sequence is 15 residues long. CDR3 sequence reads: CSVGGGQRSTDTQYF. CDR3 nucleotide sequence: TGCAGCGTTGGAGGGGGGCAGAGAAGCACAGATACGCAGTATTTT.

This chain uses TRBV5-5 with TRBJ1-4, with 11 positions matching TRBD1. This CDR3 spans 16 amino acids. V lost 4 bases and J lost 2; bases outside the gene matches: 4. Germline loops: CDR1 SGHKS, CDR2 YYEKEE (reference sequence). The CDR3 bases are TGTGCCAGCAGCCAGGACAGGGGGCAGACTAATGAAAAACTGTTTTTT. Amino acids: CASSQDRGQTNEKLFF.

In this sample, this clone turned up once. This chain connects TRBV2 to TRBJ1-2, with a weak D call TRBD1 (5 bases). Per germline, CDR1 SNHLY and CDR2 FYNNEI. This CDR3 has 14 amino acids. Between the trimmed V and J ends, which lost 6 bases and 0 bases, there was a span of 11 bases. The CDR3, as DNA: TGTGCCAGCAGCCGGGACGGAACTAACTATGGCTACACCTTC. As protein: CASSRDGTNYGYTF.

This chain uses TRBV19 with TRBJ2-1; D call uncertain. V lost 3 bases and J 4 bases, leaving 13 bases between the germline ends. This CDR3 has 15 amino acids. Germline V gene lookup returns CDR1 LNHDA and CDR2 SQIVND (reference sequence). The CDR3 DNA is TGTGCCAGTAGTATGACAACCCCCCTTTACAATGAGCAGTTCTTC. It translates to CASSMTTPLYNEQFF. Based on the CDR3 plus reference TRBV19 and TRBJ2-1, the full variable domain is DGGITQSPKYLFRKEGQNVTLSCEQNLNHDAMYWYRQDPGQGLRLIYYSQIVNDFQKGDIAEGYSVSREKKESFPLTVTSAQKNPTAFYLCASSMTTPLYNEQFFGPGTRLTVL.

The chain carries TRBV5-1 and TRBJ1-4; possibly TRBD1 for D (5 bases). The CDR3 is made up of 15 amino acids. V lost 4 bases to trimming and J lost 8 bases, with 18 bases between them. Germline CDR1 SGHRS, CDR2 YFSETQ. The DNA of the CDR3 is TGCGCCAGCAGCCGAAGCTGGGGGTTGGAGGAAAAACTGTTTTTT. Protein: CASSRSWGLEEKLFF.

This clone came up many times. This chain joins TRBV25-1 and TRBJ1-4, with D possibly matching TRBD1 (6 bases). V was trimmed by 8 bases and J by 8 bases, leaving 18 bases between them. The CDR3 runs 14 residues. CDR1 MGHDK and CDR2 SYGVNS come from the germline V gene. This chain's CDR3 is CASGRGALGEKLFF. The CDR3 DNA reads TGTGCCAGCGGCAGGGGAGCGCTGGGGGAAAAACTGTTTTTT.

This sequence joins TRBV19 and TRBJ2-1; TRBD2 matches at 12 bases. This CDR3 is 16 amino acids long. V shed 5 bases, J shed 4 bases, and the junction held 6 bases outside the gene matches. Germline CDR1 and CDR2: LNHDA and SQIVND (reference sequence). This CDR3 is CASSPHGTSGYNEQFF. In DNA form, the CDR3 reads TGTGCCAGTAGTCCTCATGGGACTAGCGGGTACAATGAGCAGTTCTTC.

The chain joins TRBV19 to TRBJ2-7; possible D gene TRBD2, 6 bases. Germline CDR1 and CDR2: LNHDA and SQIVND (reference sequence). V was trimmed by 2 bases and J by 0 bases, leaving 11 bases between them. The CDR3 is 15 residues long. For the CDR3, the DNA is TGTGCCAGTAGTATAATCGTGGGAGGCTCCTACGAGCAGTACTTC. Amino acids: CASSIIVGGSYEQYF.

The chain joins TRBV5-6 to TRBJ2-1; the match to TRBD2 covers 13 bases. The CDR3 is 15 amino acids. The V segment lost 4 bases and the J segment 8 bases; nucleotides outside the gene matches: 6. CDR1 and CDR2 from the germline V gene are SGHDT and YYEEEE. The CDR3 here is CASSQTSGRIYEQFF. DNA of the CDR3: TGTGCCAGCAGCCAGACTAGCGGGAGGATCTATGAGCAGTTCTTC.

The CDR3 DNA reads as TGTGCCAGCAGCCCGACAGGACGCGAGCAGTACTTC. Translating gives CASSPTGREQYF. The chain recombines TRBV7-9 with TRBJ2-7; weak D call: TRBD1 (6 bases). Germline lookup yields CDR1 SEHNR and CDR2 FQNEAQ (reference sequence). The CDR3 extends over 12 amino acids. Trimming took 5 bases from V and 6 from J, leaving 11 bases between them.

The chain has TRBV5-1 and TRBJ2-2; D remains ambiguous. This CDR3 has 12 residues. Germline CDR1 reads SGHRS; CDR2 reads YFSETQ. Trimming left V 1 base short and J 7 bases short, with 5 bases between. The CDR3 protein is CASSLYNGELFF. Here the CDR3 DNA reads TGCGCCAGCAGCTTGTACAACGGGGAGCTGTTTTTT.

This chain links TRBV5-1 with TRBJ2-3, with 10 bases lining up with TRBD1. The CDR3 runs 17 residues. Trimming removed 3 bases from V and 4 bases from J; junction bases left unmatched: 11. CDR1 and CDR2 (germline): SGHRS, YFSETQ. CDR3: CASSSTGTGASADTQYF. Here the CDR3 DNA reads TGCGCCAGCAGCTCTACCGGGACAGGGGCTAGCGCAGATACGCAGTATTTT.

This clone was seen only a few times. The chain employs TRBV29-1 and TRBJ2-3, with TRBD2 as a possible D gene (5 bases). Trimming took off 6 bases at V and 4 bases at J, with 11 bases between the two ends. This CDR3 contains 12 residues. CDR1 and CDR2 (germline): SQVTM, ANQGSEA. CDR3 in DNA: TGCAGCGTGGTTAAGGAGGCAGATACGCAGTATTTT. Amino acids: CSVVKEADTQYF.